The 5 T cell receptor beta chains in this list originate from one sample, sequenced in a study of Graves' ophthalmopathy and Graves' hyperthyroidism. From RNA, the CDR3 regions of TCR beta chains were amplified and sequenced. The first-round RT-PCR employed HTBI primers together with the Qiagen OneStep RT-PCR kit. A multiplex PCR was then performed as the second round. A single record per CDR3 protein comes from TCRdb applying MiXCR to the multiplex PCR reads. The repertoire includes 200,000 to 250,000 distinct CDR3 sequences, less than 30% of them detected once, and 9.1% sits in the top ten. The sample consisted of peripheral blood. All receptors come from a man in his fifties or sixties with Graves' ophthalmopathy.

This clonotype was counted many times. This chain uses TRBV28 with TRBJ2-7; 7 nucleotides agree with TRBD1. The CDR3 runs to 14 residues. Per germline, CDR1 MDHEN and CDR2 SYDVKM. Trimming cost V 6 bases and J 5 bases; bases outside gene matches: 10. The chain's CDR3 is CASSPGQVGHEQYF. DNA for the CDR3: TGTGCCAGCAGCCCTGGACAGGTGGGACACGAGCAGTACTTC.

The chain is built from TRBV11-2 and TRBJ2-7, with a weak D call TRBD2 (5 bases). The ends were cut back, 0 bases at V and 1 base at J, with 13 bases in the middle. The germline gives CDR1 SGHAT, CDR2 FQNNGV. The CDR3 is 16 amino acids. In nucleotides, the CDR3 is TGTGCCAGCAGCTTAGATTTATTCGGGGATTCCTACGAGCAGTACTTC. As protein: CASSLDLFGDSYEQYF.

This clonotype was observed many times. This chain joins TRBV4-3 and TRBJ2-7, with TRBD1 matching over 10 bases. Trimming removed 1 base from V and 11 bases from J; junction bases left unmatched: 5. The germline V gene encodes CDR1 LGHNA and CDR2 YSLEER. CDR3 length: 13 residues. CDR3 region: CASSQALDRGEYF. CDR3 DNA: TGCGCCAGCAGCCAAGCGTTGGACAGGGGGGAGTACTTC.

Ten or more counts support this clonotype. This chain joins TRBV5-1 and TRBJ1-3; D is uncertain. This CDR3 is built from 15 residues. CDR1 and CDR2 from the germline V gene are SGHRS and YFSETQ. Trimming pared 0 bases from V and 4 bases from J, leaving 11 bases between. This CDR3 is CASSLAPGSGNTIYF. The CDR3 coding sequence is TGCGCCAGCAGCTTGGCCCCAGGTTCCGGAAACACCATATATTTT.

This clonotype showed up many times. V gene TRBV29-1 combines with J gene TRBJ1-2; 7 bases fit TRBD1. The CDR3 spans 13 residues. From germline, CDR1 is SQVTM and CDR2 ANQGSEA. V shed 5 bases, J shed 8 bases, and the junction held 11 bases outside the gene matches. CDR3 sequence: CSVRQGPREGYTF. CDR3 DNA sequence: TGCAGCGTTCGACAGGGACCTAGGGAGGGCTACACCTTC. Variable domain in full (rest from reference TRBV29-1 and TRBJ1-2): SAVISQKPSRDICQRGTSLTIQCQVDSQVTMMFWYRQQPGQSLTLIATANQGSEATYESGFVIDKFPISRPNLTFSTLTVSNMSPEDSSIYLCSVRQGPREGYTFGSGTRLTVV.